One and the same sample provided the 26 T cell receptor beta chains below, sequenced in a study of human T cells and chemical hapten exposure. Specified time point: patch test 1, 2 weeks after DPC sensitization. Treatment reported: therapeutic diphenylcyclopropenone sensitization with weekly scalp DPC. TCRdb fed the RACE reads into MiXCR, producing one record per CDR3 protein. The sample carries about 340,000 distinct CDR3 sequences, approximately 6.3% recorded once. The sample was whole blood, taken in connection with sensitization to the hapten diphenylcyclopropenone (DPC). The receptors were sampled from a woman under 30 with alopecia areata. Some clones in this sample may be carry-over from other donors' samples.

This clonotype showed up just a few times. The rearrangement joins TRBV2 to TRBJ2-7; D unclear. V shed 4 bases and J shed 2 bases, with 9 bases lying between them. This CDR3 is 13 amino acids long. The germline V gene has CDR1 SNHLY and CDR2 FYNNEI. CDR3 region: CASSAALAYEQYF. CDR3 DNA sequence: TGTGCCAGCAGTGCCGCACTGGCCTACGAGCAGTACTTC.

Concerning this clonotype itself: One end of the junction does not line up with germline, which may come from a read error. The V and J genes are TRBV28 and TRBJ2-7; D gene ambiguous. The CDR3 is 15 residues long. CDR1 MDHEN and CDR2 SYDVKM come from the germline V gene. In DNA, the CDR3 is TGTGTCAGCAGTCGAGGACCTACACTAACCTACGAGCAGTACTTC. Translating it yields CVSSRGPTLTYEQYF.

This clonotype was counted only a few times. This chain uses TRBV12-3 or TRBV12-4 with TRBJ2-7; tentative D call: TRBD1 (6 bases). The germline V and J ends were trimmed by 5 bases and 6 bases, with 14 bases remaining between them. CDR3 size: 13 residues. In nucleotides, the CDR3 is TGTGCCAGCAGTCCCCGGACAGAGGGCGAGCAGTACTTC. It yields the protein CASSPRTEGEQYF.

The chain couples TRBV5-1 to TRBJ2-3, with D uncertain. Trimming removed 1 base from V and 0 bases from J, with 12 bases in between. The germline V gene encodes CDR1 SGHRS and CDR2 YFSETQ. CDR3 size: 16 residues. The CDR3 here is CASSLNRASSTDTQYF. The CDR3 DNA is TGCGCCAGCAGCTTGAACCGCGCGTCTAGCACAGATACGCAGTATTTT.

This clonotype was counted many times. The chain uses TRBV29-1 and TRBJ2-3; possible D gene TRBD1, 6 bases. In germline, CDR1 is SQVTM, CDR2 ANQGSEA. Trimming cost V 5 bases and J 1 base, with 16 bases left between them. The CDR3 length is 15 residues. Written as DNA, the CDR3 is TGCAGCGTTTCCATCACAGGGTCGGGCACAGATACGCAGTATTTT. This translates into CSVSITGSGTDTQYF.

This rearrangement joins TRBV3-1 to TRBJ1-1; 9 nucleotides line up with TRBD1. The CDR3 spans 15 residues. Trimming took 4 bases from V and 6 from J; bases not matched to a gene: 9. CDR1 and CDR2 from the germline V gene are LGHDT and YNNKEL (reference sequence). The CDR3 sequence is CASSPTGTGPPEAFF. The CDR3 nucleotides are TGTGCCAGCAGCCCCACCGGGACAGGGCCCCCTGAAGCTTTCTTT. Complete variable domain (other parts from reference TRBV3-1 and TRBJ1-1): DTAVSQTPKYLVTQMGNDKSIKCEQNLGHDTMYWYKQDSKKFLKIMFSYNNKELIINETVPNRFSPKSPDKAHLNLHINSLELGDSAVYFCASSPTGTGPPEAFFGQGTRLTVV.

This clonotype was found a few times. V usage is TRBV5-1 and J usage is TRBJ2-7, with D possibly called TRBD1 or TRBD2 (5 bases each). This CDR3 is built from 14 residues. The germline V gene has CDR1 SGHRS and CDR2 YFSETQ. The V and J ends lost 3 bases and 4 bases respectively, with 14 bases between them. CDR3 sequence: CASSWMGDGYEQYF. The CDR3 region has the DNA TGCGCCAGCAGCTGGATGGGGGATGGGTACGAGCAGTACTTC.

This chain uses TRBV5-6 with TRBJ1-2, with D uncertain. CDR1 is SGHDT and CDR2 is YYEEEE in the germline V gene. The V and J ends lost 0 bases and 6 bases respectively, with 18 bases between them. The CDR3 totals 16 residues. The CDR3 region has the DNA TGTGCCAGCAGCTTGGGAGTCTTGAGCGTAGTCGATGGCTACACCTTC. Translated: CASSLGVLSVVDGYTF.

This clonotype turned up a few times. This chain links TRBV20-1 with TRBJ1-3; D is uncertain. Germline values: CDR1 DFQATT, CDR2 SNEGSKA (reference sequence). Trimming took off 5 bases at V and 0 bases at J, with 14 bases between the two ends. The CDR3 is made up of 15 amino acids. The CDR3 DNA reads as TGCAGTGCTCCCGTCGGCGTCACCTCTGGAAACACCATATATTTT. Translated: CSAPVGVTSGNTIYF.

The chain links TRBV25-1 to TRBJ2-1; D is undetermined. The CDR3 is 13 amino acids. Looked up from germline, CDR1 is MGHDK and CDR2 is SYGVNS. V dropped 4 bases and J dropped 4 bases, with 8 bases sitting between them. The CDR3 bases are TGTGCCAGCAGTGTTGGTACGTACAATGAGCAGTTCTTC. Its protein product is CASSVGTYNEQFF.

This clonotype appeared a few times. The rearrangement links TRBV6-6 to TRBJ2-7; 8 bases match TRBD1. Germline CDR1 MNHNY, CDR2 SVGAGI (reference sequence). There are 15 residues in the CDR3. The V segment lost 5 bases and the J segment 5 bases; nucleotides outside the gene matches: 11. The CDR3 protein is CASSDLRTGLDEQYF. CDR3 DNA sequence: TGTGCCAGCAGTGACCTTCGGACAGGGCTCGACGAGCAGTACTTC.

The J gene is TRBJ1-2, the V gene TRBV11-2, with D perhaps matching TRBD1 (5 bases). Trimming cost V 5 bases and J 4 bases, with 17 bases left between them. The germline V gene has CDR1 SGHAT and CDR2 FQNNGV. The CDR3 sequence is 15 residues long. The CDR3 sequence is CASSVSQGFTYGYTF. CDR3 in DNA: TGTGCCAGCAGCGTATCGCAGGGCTTCACCTATGGCTACACCTTC.

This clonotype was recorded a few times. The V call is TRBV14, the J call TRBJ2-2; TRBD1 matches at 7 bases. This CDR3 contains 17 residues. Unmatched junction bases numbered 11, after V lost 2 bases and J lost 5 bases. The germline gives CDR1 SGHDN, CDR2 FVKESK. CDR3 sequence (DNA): TGTGCCAGCAGCCAAACTCGAGGGGGCGGAGTAACCGGGGAGCTGTTTTTT. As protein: CASSQTRGGGVTGELFF.

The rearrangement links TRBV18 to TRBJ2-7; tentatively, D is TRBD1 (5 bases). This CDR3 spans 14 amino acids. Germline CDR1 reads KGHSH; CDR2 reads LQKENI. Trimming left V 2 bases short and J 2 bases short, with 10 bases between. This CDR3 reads CASSPMQDTYEQYF. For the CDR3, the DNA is TGTGCCAGCTCACCAATGCAGGACACCTACGAGCAGTACTTC.

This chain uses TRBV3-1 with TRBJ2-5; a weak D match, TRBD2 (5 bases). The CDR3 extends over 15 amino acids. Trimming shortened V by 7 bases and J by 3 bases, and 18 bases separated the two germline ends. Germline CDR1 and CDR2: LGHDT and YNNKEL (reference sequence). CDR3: CASTHRGREKETQYF. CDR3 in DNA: TGTGCCAGCACCCACAGAGGTAGGGAGAAAGAGACCCAGTACTTC.

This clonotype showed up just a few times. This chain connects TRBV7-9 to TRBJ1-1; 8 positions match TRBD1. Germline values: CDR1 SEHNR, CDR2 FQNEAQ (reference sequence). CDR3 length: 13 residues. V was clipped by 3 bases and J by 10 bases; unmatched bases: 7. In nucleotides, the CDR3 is TGTGCCAGCAGCTTCACAGGGGGTGAAATAGCTTTCTTT. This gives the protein CASSFTGGEIAFF.

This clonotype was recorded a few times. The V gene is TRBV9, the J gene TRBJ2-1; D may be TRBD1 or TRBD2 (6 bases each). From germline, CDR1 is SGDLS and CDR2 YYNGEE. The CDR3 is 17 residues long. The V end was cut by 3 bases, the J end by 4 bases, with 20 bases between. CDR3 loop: CASSASPGRGGYNEQFF. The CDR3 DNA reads TGTGCCAGCAGCGCATCCCCCGGGAGAGGGGGATACAATGAGCAGTTCTTC. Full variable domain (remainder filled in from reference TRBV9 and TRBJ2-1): DSGVTQTPKHLITATGQRVTLRCSPRSGDLSVYWYQQSLDQGLQFLIQYYNGEERAKGNILERFSAQQFPDLHSELNLSSLELGDSALYFCASSASPGRGGYNEQFFGPGTRLTVL.

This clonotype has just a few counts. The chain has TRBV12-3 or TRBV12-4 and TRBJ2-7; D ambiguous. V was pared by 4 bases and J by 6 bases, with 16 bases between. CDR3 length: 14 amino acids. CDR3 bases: TGTGCCAGCAGTTCCCTCCCCGCCGACCTCGAGCAGTACTTC. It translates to CASSSLPADLEQYF.

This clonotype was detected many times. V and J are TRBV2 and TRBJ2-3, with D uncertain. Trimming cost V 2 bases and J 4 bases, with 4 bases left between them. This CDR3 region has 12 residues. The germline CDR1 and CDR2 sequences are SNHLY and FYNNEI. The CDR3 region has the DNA TGTGCCAGCAGTGAAAGGTCAGATACGCAGTATTTT. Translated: CASSERSDTQYF.

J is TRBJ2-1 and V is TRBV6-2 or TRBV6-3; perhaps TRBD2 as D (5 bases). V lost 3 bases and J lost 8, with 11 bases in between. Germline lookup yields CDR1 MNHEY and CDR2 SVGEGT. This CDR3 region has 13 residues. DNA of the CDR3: TGTGCCAGCAGTTATTGGGGAGTCGATGAGCAGTTCTTC. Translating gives CASSYWGVDEQFF.

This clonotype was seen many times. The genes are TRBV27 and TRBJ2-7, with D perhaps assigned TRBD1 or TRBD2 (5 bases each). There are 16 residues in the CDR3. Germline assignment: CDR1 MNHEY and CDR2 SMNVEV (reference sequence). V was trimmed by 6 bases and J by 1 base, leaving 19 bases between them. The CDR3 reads CASRPLSGTPSYEQYF. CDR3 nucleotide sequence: TGTGCCAGCAGGCCTCTCTCCGGGACCCCGTCCTACGAGCAGTACTTC.

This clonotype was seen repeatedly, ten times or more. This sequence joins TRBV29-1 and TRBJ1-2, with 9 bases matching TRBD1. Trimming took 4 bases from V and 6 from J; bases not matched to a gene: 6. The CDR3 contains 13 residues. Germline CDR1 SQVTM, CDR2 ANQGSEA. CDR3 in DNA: TGCAGCGTTGGCGGGACAGGGCAAGATGGCTACACCTTC. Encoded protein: CSVGGTGQDGYTF.

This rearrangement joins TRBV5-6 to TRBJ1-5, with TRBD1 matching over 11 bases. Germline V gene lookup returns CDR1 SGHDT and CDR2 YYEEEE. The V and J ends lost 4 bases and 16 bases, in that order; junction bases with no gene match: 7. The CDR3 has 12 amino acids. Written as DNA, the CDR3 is TGTGCCAGCAGCAACGGACAGGGGGCGAGTCATTTT. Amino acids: CASSNGQGASHF.

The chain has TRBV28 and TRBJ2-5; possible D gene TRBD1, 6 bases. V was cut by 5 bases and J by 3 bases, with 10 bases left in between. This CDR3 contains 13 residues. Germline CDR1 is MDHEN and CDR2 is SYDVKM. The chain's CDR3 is CASSTGSKETQYF. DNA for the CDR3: TGTGCCAGCAGTACAGGGTCCAAAGAGACCCAGTACTTC.

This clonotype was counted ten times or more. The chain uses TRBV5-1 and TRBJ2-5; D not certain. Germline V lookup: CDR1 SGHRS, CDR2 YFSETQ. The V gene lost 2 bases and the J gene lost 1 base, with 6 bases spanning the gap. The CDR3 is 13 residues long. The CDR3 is CASSFIGQETQYF. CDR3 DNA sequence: TGCGCCAGCAGCTTCATCGGCCAAGAGACCCAGTACTTC.

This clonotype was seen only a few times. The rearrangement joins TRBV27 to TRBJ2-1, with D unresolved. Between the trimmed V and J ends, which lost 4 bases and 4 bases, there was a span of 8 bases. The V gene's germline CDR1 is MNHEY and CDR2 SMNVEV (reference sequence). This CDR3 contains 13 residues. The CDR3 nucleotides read TGTGCCAGCAGTTCAGACAATTACAATGAGCAGTTCTTC. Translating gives CASSSDNYNEQFF.